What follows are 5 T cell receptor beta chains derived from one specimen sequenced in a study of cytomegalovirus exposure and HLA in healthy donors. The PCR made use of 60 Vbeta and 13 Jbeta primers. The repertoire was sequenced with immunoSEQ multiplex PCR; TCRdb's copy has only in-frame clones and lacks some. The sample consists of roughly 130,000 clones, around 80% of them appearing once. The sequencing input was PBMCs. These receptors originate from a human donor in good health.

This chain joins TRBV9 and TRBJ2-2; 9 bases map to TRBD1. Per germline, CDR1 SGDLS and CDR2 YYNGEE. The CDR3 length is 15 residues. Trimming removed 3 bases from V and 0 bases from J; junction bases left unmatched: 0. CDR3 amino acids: CASSGTGANTGELFF. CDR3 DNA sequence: TGTGCCAGCAGCGGGACAGGGGCGAACACCGGGGAGCTGTTTTTT. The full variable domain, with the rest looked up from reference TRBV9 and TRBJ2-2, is DSGVTQTPKHLITATGQRVTLRCSPRSGDLSVYWYQQSLDQGLQFLIQYYNGEERAKGNILERFSAQQFPDLHSELNLSSLELGDSALYFCASSGTGANTGELFFGEGSRLTVL.

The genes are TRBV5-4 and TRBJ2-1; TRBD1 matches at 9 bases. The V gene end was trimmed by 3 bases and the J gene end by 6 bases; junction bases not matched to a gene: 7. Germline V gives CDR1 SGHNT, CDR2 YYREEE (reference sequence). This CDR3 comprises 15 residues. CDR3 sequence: CASSWGGQGGNEQFF. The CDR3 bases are TGTGCCAGCAGCTGGGGGGGACAGGGTGGCAATGAGCAGTTCTTC.

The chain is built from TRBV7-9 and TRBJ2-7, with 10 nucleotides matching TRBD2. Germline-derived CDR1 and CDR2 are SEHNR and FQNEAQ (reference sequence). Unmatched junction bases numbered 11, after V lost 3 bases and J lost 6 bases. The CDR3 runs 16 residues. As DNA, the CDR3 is TGTGCCAGCAGCTTCCGGCCCACTAGCGGGGAAGGCGAGCAGTACTTC. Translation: CASSFRPTSGEGEQYF.

The CDR3 loop is CASSLGPGLNEQFF. As DNA, the CDR3 is TGTGCCAGCAGCTTGGGTCCAGGCCTCAATGAGCAGTTCTTC. The chain is built from TRBV7-6 and TRBJ2-1; no definite D call. The germline V gene encodes CDR1 SGHVS and CDR2 FNYEAQ. V dropped 3 bases and J dropped 6 bases, with 12 bases sitting between them. This CDR3 contains 14 residues.

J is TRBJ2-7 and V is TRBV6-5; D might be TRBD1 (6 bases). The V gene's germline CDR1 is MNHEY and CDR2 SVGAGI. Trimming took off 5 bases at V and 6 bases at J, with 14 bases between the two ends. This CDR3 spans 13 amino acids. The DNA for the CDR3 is TGTGCCAGCAGTCCGTGGGGGCCGAGCGAGCAGTACTTC. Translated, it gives CASSPWGPSEQYF.